The source of this T cell receptor (beta chain) is a study of T cells in women clearing cervical HPV infection. For the study at large: Controls' single incident HPV16 infection cleared within 12 months without precancer.

All donors had a single incident cervical HPV16 infection, not prevalent. For this clone: Read data end 3 residues before the CDR3 end; the end is taken from the germline J gene.

The CDR3 is made up of 15 amino acids. Germline values: CDR1 SGHNT, CDR2 YYREEE (reference sequence). Trimming removed 6 bases at V and 4 bases at J, with 17 bases between. Measured with immunoSEQ multiplex PCR; TCRdb has only the in-frame clones, and not every one. In total, the table holds 20,000 to 25,000 clones. The sequencing sample was made of blood buffy coat. The sequence derives from a woman between 18 and 69 years old with a cervical HPV16 infection that either progressed to CIN3+ or cleared (not recorded which). V usage is TRBV5-4 and J usage is TRBJ2-1; possibly TRBD2 for D (5 bases). CDR3 DNA (partial): TGTGCCAGCAAGATAAGCCGTCGGGGATACAATGAG. It translates to CASKISRRGYNE. The full CDR3 is CASKISRRGYNEQFF. Complete variable domain (other parts from reference TRBV5-4 and TRBJ2-1): ETGVTQSPTHLIKTRGQQVTLRCSSQSGHNTVSWYQQALGQGPQFIFQYYREEENGRGNFPPRFSGLQFPNYSSELNVNALELDDSALYLCASKISRRGYNEQFFGPGTRLTVL.